The sequence of this TCR beta chain was determined in a study of identical twins. General study findings and limits: Abundant cord blood beta clonotypes carried fewer insertions; memory repertoires showed none.

TCRdb reanalysed the 5' RACE reads using MiXCR and keeps one entry per CDR3 protein. The sample carries approximately 1.8 million distinct CDR3 sequences, around a third recorded once. A word on this clonotype: What it binds is unknown.

Among all donors, each was a healthy Caucasian. With 5 bases removed from V and 0 bases from J, the gap between germline ends came to 10 bases. In germline, CDR1 is MNHEY, CDR2 SMNVEV (reference sequence). The CDR3 runs 15 residues. The sequencing sample was made of cord blood. The receptor was isolated from a newborn girl in good health. V and J are TRBV27 and TRBJ1-4; the D is unclear. The CDR3: CASSLRRSTNEKLFF. The CDR3 DNA reads as TGTGCCAGCAGTCTCCGACGGTCAACTAATGAAAAACTGTTTTTT.